This T cell receptor beta chain was obtained from a study of prognosis after radiotherapy for stage I lung cancer. Genomic DNA provided the template from which TCR beta CDR3 was amplified by two-round multiplex PCR. First-round PCR used primers specific to each TRBV and TRBJ gene. Universal primers primed the second round of PCR. TCRdb passed the multiplex PCR reads through MiXCR, listing each CDR3 protein once. The sample has some 28,000 distinct CDR3 sequences, roughly 30% seen once. The CDR3 runs to 13 residues. CDR1 and CDR2 (germline): DFQATT, SNEGSKA (reference sequence). This clonotype was detected ten times or more.

The genes are TRBV20-1 and TRBJ2-5, with 12 nucleotides matching TRBD1. The sample in question was PBMCs, obtained before or after stereotactic body radiation therapy (not recorded which). This sequence originates from a donor over 45 with non-small cell lung cancer. CDR3: CTGTGGGQETQYF. The DNA for the CDR3 is TGCACCGGGACAGGGGGCGGCCAAGAGACCCAGTACTTC.